A single sample is the source of the 17 T cell receptor beta chains below, sequenced in a study of T cells in Graves' hyperthyroidism and ophthalmopathy. RNA transcripts provided the source from which TCR beta CDR3 regions were amplified. The TCR CDR3 was amplified in a first-round RT-PCR using the HTBI primer set. TCRdb redid the calling of the multiplex PCR reads with MiXCR, one entry per CDR3 protein. Of 600,000 or so distinct CDR3 sequences listed, approximately 44% are singletons. What was sequenced was peripheral blood or thyroid tissue (not recorded which). The receptors come from a woman aged 18-29 years with Graves' hyperthyroidism.

In this sample, this clonotype turned up many times. J is TRBJ2-5 and V is TRBV29-1, with 9 bases that match TRBD2. Trimming took 8 bases from V and 7 from J; bases not matched to a gene: 17. The CDR3 has 15 residues. The germline CDR1 and CDR2 sequences are SQVTM and ANQGSEA. The CDR3 reads CSSEDAGGPLGTQYF. Here the CDR3 DNA reads TGCAGCTCAGAGGACGCGGGAGGGCCTCTTGGGACCCAGTACTTC.

V and J are TRBV25-1 and TRBJ1-2; no firm D call. The length of the CDR3 is 13 residues. The ends were cut back, 6 bases at V and 3 bases at J, with 11 bases in the middle. CDR1 MGHDK and CDR2 SYGVNS come from the germline V gene. CDR3 DNA sequence: TGTGCCAGCAGGGTCACAGCCGACTATGGCTACACCTTC. Residues: CASRVTADYGYTF.

This rearrangement joins TRBV7-9 to TRBJ2-7; 7 positions agree with TRBD1. V was pared by 2 bases and J by 6 bases, with 7 bases of the junction left unmatched. The germline V gene encodes CDR1 SEHNR and CDR2 FQNEAQ (reference sequence). This CDR3 spans 14 amino acids. The chain's CDR3 is CASSLRRGWVEQYF. CDR3 DNA sequence: TGTGCCAGCAGCTTACGCAGGGGGTGGGTCGAGCAGTACTTC. Combining the CDR3 with reference TRBV7-9 and TRBJ2-7 gives the whole variable domain DTGVSQNPRHKITKRGQNVTFRCDPISEHNRLYWYRQTLGQGPEFLTYFQNEAQLEKSRLLSDRFSAERPKGSFSTLEIQRTEQGDSAMYLCASSLRRGWVEQYFGPGTRLTVT.

This clonotype was recorded a few times. The chain joins TRBV6-5 to TRBJ2-7; D is unresolved. Looked up from germline, CDR1 is MNHEY and CDR2 is SVGAGI. Trimming removed 7 bases from V and 2 bases from J, with 12 bases in between. The CDR3 consists of 13 residues. Here the CDR3 DNA reads TGTGCCAGCACCTCCGACTTTACCTACGAGCAGTACTTC. Encoded protein: CASTSDFTYEQYF.

The rearrangement links TRBV12-3 or TRBV12-4 to TRBJ1-2; possibly TRBD1 for D (5 bases). The CDR3 runs 14 residues. V dropped 5 bases and J dropped 4 bases, with 14 bases sitting between them. The CDR3 coding sequence is TGTGCCAGCAGTACGACAGACTACGGCTATGGCTACACCTTC. It encodes CASSTTDYGYGYTF.

This clonotype was picked up a small number of times. V usage is TRBV7-9 and J usage is TRBJ2-5, with no clear D. The CDR3 is made up of 12 amino acids. Looked up from germline, CDR1 is SEHNR and CDR2 is FQNEAQ (reference sequence). V was pared by 5 bases and J by 3 bases, with 7 bases between. This CDR3 reads CASSRVKETQYF. The CDR3 DNA is TGTGCCAGCAGCAGGGTAAAAGAGACCCAGTACTTC.

The chain combines TRBV7-9 with TRBJ1-1; TRBD1 matches at 7 bases. Germline assignment: CDR1 SEHNR and CDR2 FQNEAQ (reference sequence). V dropped 6 bases and J dropped 1; count of bases not matched to a gene: 8. This CDR3 contains 15 residues. In DNA, the CDR3 is TGTGCCAGCAGTGGAGGGGACAGAGGGAACACTGAAGCTTTCTTT. It specifies CASSGGDRGNTEAFF. The variable domain in full, completed from reference TRBV7-9 and TRBJ1-1, reads DTGVSQNPRHKITKRGQNVTFRCDPISEHNRLYWYRQTLGQGPEFLTYFQNEAQLEKSRLLSDRFSAERPKGSFSTLEIQRTEQGDSAMYLCASSGGDRGNTEAFFGQGTRLTVV.

The table lists this clonotype with many counts. The V and J genes are TRBV10-3 and TRBJ2-7; 9 bases match TRBD2. J lost 2 bases, V lost 8 bases, and 7 bases had no gene match. The CDR3 is 14 amino acids. Germline V gene data show CDR1 as ENHRY and CDR2 as SYGVKD. The CDR3 reads CAIAGTSRAYEQYF. The CDR3 bases are TGTGCCATCGCAGGGACTAGCAGGGCCTACGAGCAGTACTTC.

CDR3 residues: CASSLDRRDETQYF. DNA for the CDR3: TGCGCCAGCAGCTTGGACAGGAGAGATGAGACCCAGTACTTC. The chain has TRBV5-1 and TRBJ2-5; possibly TRBD1 for D (5 bases). The V and J ends lost 0 bases and 5 bases respectively, with 11 bases between them. Germline loops: CDR1 SGHRS, CDR2 YFSETQ. The CDR3 consists of 14 residues. The variable domain in full, with the rest retrieved from reference TRBV5-1 and TRBJ2-5, is KAGVTQTPRYLIKTRGQQVTLSCSPISGHRSVSWYQQTPGQGLQFLFEYFSETQRNKGNFPGRFSGRQFSNSRSEMNVSTLELGDSALYLCASSLDRRDETQYFGPGTRLLVL.

As regards this clonotype: Since a much larger clone is just one base distant, this may be a read error. The J gene is TRBJ1-5, the V gene TRBV2; a weak D match, TRBD1 (5 bases). The CDR3 totals 15 residues. The germline V gene has CDR1 SNHLY and CDR2 FYNNEI. Deletions cut 8 bases from V and 5 bases from J, with 19 bases between. The CDR3 loop is CASPIRTNQDQPQHF. For the CDR3, the DNA is TGTGCCAGCCCAATCCGGACAAACCAAGATCAGCCCCAGCATTTT.

In this sample, this clonotype turned up a few times. This CDR3 is CASSPGAGIQTEAFF. CDR3 DNA sequence: TGCGCCAGCAGCCCAGGTGCCGGGATCCAAACTGAAGCTTTCTTT. This rearrangement joins TRBV5-1 to TRBJ1-1; D is unresolved. Trimming removed 4 bases at V and 5 bases at J, with 18 bases between. The CDR3 runs 15 residues. The germline gives CDR1 SGHRS, CDR2 YFSETQ.

The chain combines TRBV10-3 with TRBJ1-5; weak D call: TRBD1 (6 bases). In germline, CDR1 is ENHRY, CDR2 SYGVKD. The CDR3 sequence is 17 residues long. V was trimmed by 5 bases and J by 1 base, leaving 18 bases between them. The CDR3 here is CAISNGQQGQSNQPQHF. CDR3 bases: TGTGCCATCAGTAATGGACAGCAGGGTCAAAGCAATCAGCCCCAGCATTTT.

At least ten counts were recorded for this clonotype. V gene TRBV20-1 combines with J gene TRBJ1-2; the D gene is possibly TRBD1 (6 bases). V was clipped by 1 base and J by 4 bases, with 7 bases between them. Per the germline V gene, CDR1 is DFQATT and CDR2 is SNEGSKA (reference sequence). The CDR3 covers 12 residues. For the CDR3, the DNA is TGCAGTGCTAGAGTGGACAGCTATGGCTACACCTTC. Translation gives CSARVDSYGYTF.

V usage is TRBV2 and J usage is TRBJ2-7, with 7 bases fitting TRBD2. Germline values: CDR1 SNHLY, CDR2 FYNNEI. V was pared by 2 bases and J by 3 bases, with 7 bases of the junction left unmatched. The CDR3 is 15 amino acids. CDR3 amino acids: CASSENPAGFYEQYF. CDR3 coding DNA: TGTGCCAGCAGTGAAAACCCAGCGGGGTTCTACGAGCAGTACTTC. Looking up the rest from reference TRBV2 and TRBJ2-7 gives the full variable domain: EPEVTQTPSHQVTQMGQEVILRCVPISNHLYFYWYRQILGQKVEFLVSFYNNEISEKSEIFDDQFSVERPDGSNFTLKIRSTKLEDSAMYFCASSENPAGFYEQYFGPGTRLTVT.

With respect to this clonotype: The junction shows a germline mismatch at one end, possibly a read error. The chain has TRBV2 and TRBJ1-4; D call uncertain. The germline CDR1 and CDR2 sequences are SNHLY and FYNNEI. The CDR3 has 11 residues. The CDR3 bases are TGTGCCAACAGTGAGGGCGAAAAACTGTTTTTT. Encoded protein: CANSEGEKLFF.

The chain carries TRBV5-5 and TRBJ2-5, with D tentatively TRBD1 (8 bases). Per germline, CDR1 SGHKS and CDR2 YYEKEE (reference sequence). Trimming removed 4 bases at V and 5 bases at J, with 24 bases between. The CDR3 is 17 amino acids. As DNA, the CDR3 is TGTGCCAGCAGCCGAACAGGGGGAGGGTACGGTGAGGAGACCCAGTACTTC. Protein sequence: CASSRTGGGYGEETQYF.

This clonotype was counted ten times or more. The CDR3 sequence is CASSHETQYF. The CDR3 DNA reads as TGTGCCAGCAGCCATGAGACCCAGTACTTC. The V and J genes are TRBV7-9 and TRBJ2-5; no reliable D call. The CDR3 sequence is 10 residues long. V lost 5 bases and J lost 5, with 3 bases in between. Germline values: CDR1 SEHNR, CDR2 FQNEAQ (reference sequence).